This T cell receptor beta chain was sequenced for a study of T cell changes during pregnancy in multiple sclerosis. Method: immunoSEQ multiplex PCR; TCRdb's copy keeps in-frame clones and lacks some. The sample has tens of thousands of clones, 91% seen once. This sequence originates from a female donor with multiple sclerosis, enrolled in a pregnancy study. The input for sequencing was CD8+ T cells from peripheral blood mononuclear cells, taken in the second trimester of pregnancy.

CDR3 DNA sequence: TGTGCTAGTGGTACGAGCGCGAAGGGGGATCAGCCCCAGCATTTT. As protein: CASGTSAKGDQPQHF. The chain uses TRBV12-5 and TRBJ1-5; a possible D gene is TRBD1 (6 bases). The CDR3 covers 15 residues. V lost 5 bases to trimming and J lost 5 bases, with 16 bases between them. The germline V gene encodes CDR1 LGHNT and CDR2 FRNRAP.